Here is one T cell receptor beta chain with its context. As yet, its antigen is unknown. CDR3 regions of TCR beta were amplified from RNA transcripts. The library came from an HTBI-primed first-round RT-PCR and a second-round multiplex PCR. TCRdb re-called the multiplex PCR reads through MiXCR, storing one row per CDR3 protein. The sample lists about 39,000 distinct CDR3 sequences, approximately 50% occurring once. No ophthalmopathy within 18 months of follow-up signified stable hyperthyroidism. The data are from a study of Graves' ophthalmopathy and Graves' hyperthyroidism. Study-wide background: Blood was drawn at initial diagnosis, before any treatment. The study's findings and limits: Cross-validated, the 13-signature model showed 87.88%/81.08% sensitivity/specificity, and 80%/75% in the test set. Ophthalmopathy progression cases were predicted by the model with 60% to 71% sensitivity and 72.22% specificity.

Germline values: CDR1 SGHTA, CDR2 FQGNSA. CDR3 size: 16 residues. With V trimmed by 0 bases and J by 5 bases, 8 bases remained unmatched. V gene TRBV7-2 combines with J gene TRBJ2-5; 8 bases are a match to TRBD2. The specimen sequenced was peripheral blood. The TCR sequence derives from an adult woman with stable Graves' hyperthyroidism. CDR3 DNA: TGTGCCAGCAGCTTAGCCGGAGCGGGAGCCCGGGAGACCCAGTACTTC. Amino acids: CASSLAGAGARETQYF.